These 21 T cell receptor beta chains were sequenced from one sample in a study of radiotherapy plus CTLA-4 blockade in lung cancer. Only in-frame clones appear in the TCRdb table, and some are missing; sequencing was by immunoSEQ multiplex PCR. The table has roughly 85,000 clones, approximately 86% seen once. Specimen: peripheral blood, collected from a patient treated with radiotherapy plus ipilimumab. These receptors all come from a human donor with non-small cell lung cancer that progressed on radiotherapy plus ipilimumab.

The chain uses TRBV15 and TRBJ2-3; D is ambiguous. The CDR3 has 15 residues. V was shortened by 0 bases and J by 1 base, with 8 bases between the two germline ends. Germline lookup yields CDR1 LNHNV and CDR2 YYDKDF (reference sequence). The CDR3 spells CATSRDGSRTDTQYF. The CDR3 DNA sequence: TGTGCCACCAGCAGAGATGGTAGCCGCACAGATACGCAGTATTTT.

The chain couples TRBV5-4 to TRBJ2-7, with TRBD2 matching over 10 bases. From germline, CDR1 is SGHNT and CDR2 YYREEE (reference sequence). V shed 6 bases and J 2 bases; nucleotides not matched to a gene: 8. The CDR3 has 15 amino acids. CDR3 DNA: TGTGCCAGCACCGGGAAAGCGGGAGGGACCTACGAGCAGTACTTC. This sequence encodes CASTGKAGGTYEQYF.

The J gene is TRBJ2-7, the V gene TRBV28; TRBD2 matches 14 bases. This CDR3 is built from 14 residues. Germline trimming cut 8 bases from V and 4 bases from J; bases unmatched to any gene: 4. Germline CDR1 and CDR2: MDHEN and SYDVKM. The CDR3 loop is CASRTSGGTYEQYF. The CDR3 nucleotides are TGTGCCAGCCGGACTAGCGGGGGGACTTACGAGCAGTACTTC. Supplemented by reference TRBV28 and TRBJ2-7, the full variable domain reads DVKVTQSSRYLVKRTGEKVFLECVQDMDHENMFWYRQDPGLGLRLIYFSYDVKMKEKGDIPEGYSVSREKKERFSLILESASTNQTSMYLCASRTSGGTYEQYFGPGTRLTVT.

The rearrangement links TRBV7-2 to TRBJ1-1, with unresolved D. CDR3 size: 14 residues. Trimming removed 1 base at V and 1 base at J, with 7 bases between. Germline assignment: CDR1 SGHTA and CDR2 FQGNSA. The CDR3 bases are TGTGCCAGCAGCTTAGGTCCGCAGAACACTGAAGCTTTCTTT. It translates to CASSLGPQNTEAFF.

DNA of the CDR3: TGTGCCAGCAGTGAATTCCGTACTGAAGCTTTCTTT. Protein product: CASSEFRTEAFF. The rearrangement joins TRBV25-1 to TRBJ1-1; D is undetermined. From germline, CDR1 is MGHDK and CDR2 SYGVNS. Trimming took off 1 base at V and 5 bases at J, with 5 bases between the two ends. The CDR3 runs to 12 residues.

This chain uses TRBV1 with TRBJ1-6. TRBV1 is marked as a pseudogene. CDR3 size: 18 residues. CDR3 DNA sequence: TGCACCAGCAGCCGGAAAGACCGACCCAGCTCCTATAATTCACCCCTCCACTTT. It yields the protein CTSSRKDRPSSYNSPLHF.

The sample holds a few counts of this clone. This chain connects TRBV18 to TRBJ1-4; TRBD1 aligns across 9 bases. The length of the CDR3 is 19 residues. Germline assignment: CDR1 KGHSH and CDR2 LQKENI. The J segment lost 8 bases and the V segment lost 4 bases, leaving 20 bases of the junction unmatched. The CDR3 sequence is CASSLQGAIPALEGEKLFF. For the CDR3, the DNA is TGTGCCAGCTCACTACAGGGGGCAATCCCCGCACTTGAAGGGGAAAAACTGTTTTTT.

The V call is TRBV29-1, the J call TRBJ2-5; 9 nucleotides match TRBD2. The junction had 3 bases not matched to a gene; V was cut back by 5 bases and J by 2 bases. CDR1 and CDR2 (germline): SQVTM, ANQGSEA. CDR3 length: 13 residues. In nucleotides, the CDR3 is TGCAGCGTTCGGCGGGGGGGACAAGAGACCCAGTACTTC. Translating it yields CSVRRGGQETQYF.

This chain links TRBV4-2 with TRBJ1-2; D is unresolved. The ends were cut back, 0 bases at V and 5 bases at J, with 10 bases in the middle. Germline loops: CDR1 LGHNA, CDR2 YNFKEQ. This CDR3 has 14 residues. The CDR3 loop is CASSQDWLGYGYTF. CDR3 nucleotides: TGTGCCAGCAGCCAAGATTGGTTAGGATATGGCTACACCTTC.

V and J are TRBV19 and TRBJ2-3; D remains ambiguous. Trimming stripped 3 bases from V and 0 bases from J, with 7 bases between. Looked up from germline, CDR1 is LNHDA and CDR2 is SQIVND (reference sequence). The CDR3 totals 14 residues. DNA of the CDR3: TGTGCCAGTAGTATGACTCATAGCACAGATACGCAGTATTTT. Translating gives CASSMTHSTDTQYF. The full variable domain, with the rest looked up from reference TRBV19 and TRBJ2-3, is DGGITQSPKYLFRKEGQNVTLSCEQNLNHDAMYWYRQDPGQGLRLIYYSQIVNDFQKGDIAEGYSVSREKKESFPLTVTSAQKNPTAFYLCASSMTHSTDTQYFGPGTRLTVL.

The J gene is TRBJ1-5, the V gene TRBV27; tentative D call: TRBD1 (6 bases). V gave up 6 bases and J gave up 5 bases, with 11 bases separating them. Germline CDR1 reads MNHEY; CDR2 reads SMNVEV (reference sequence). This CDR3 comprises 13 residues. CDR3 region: CASRPQGYQPQHF. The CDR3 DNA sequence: TGTGCCAGCAGACCACAGGGTTATCAGCCCCAGCATTTT.

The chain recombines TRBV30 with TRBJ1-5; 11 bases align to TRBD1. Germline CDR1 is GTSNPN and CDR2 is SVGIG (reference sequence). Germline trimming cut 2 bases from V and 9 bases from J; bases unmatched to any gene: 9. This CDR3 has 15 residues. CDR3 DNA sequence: TGTGCCTGGAGTACCGGGACAGGGGGTAGATCGCCCCAGCATTTT. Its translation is CAWSTGTGGRSPQHF.

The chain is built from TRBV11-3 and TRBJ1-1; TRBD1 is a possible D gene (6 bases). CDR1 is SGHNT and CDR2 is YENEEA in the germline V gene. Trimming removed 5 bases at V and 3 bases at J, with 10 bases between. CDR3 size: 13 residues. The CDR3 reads CASSRDTHTEAFF. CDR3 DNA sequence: TGTGCCAGCAGCCGGGACACCCACACTGAAGCTTTCTTT.

CDR3 nucleotide sequence: TGTGCCAGCAGTGAAGCGCGGGGGGGACTTTCCTACGAGCAGTACTTC. Protein: CASSEARGGLSYEQYF. V usage is TRBV6-1 and J usage is TRBJ2-7, with 9 bases fitting TRBD2. The V gene's germline CDR1 is MNHNS and CDR2 SASEGT. The V gene end was trimmed by 0 bases and the J gene end by 1 base; junction bases not matched to a gene: 4. This CDR3 has 16 residues.

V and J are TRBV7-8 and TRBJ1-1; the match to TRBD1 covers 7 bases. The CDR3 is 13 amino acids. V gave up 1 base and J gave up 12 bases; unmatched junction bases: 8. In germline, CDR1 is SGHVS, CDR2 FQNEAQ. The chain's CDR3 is CASSLVTGVGPFF. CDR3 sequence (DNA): TGTGCCAGCAGCTTAGTCACAGGGGTCGGCCCTTTCTTT.

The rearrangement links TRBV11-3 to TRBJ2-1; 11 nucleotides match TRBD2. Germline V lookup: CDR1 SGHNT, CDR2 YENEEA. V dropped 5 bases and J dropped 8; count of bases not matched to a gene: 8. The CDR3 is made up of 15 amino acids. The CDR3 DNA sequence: TGTGCCAGCAGCCCCCGTAGCGGGGGGGTTGATGAGCAGTTCTTC. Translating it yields CASSPRSGGVDEQFF. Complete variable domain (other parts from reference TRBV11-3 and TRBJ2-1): EAGVVQSPRYKIIEKKQPVAFWCNPISGHNTLYWYLQNLGQGPELLIRYENEEAVDDSQLPKDRFSAERLKGVDSTLKIQPAELGDSAVYLCASSPRSGGVDEQFFGPGTRLTVL.

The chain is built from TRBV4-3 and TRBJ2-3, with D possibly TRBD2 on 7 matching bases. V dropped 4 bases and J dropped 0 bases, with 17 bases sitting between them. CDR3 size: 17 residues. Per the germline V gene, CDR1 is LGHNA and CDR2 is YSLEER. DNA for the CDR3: TGCGCCAGCAGCCGGGCTTCCGGGGGGCTTAGCACAGATACGCAGTATTTT. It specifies CASSRASGGLSTDTQYF.

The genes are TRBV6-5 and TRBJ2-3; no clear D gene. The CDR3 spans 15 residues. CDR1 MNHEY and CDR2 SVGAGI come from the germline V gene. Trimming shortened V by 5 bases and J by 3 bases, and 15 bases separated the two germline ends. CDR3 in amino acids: CASSTDRWATDTQYF. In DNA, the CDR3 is TGTGCCAGCAGTACGGACCGTTGGGCTACAGATACGCAGTATTTT.

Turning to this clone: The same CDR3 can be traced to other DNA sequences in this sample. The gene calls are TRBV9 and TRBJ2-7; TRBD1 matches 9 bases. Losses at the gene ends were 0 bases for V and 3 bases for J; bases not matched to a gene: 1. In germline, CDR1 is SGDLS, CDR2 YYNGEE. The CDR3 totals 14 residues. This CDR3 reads CASSVGQGDYEQYF. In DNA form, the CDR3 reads TGTGCCAGCAGCGTAGGACAGGGGGACTACGAGCAGTACTTC. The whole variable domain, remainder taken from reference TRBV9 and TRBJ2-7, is DSGVTQTPKHLITATGQRVTLRCSPRSGDLSVYWYQQSLDQGLQFLIQYYNGEERAKGNILERFSAQQFPDLHSELNLSSLELGDSALYFCASSVGQGDYEQYFGPGTRLTVT.

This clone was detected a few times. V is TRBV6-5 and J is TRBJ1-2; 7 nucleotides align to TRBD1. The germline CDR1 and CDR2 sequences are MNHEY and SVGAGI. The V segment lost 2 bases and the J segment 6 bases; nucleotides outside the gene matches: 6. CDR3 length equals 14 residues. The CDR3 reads CASSYGGTANGYTF. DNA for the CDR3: TGTGCCAGCAGTTACGGCGGGACAGCCAATGGCTACACCTTC.

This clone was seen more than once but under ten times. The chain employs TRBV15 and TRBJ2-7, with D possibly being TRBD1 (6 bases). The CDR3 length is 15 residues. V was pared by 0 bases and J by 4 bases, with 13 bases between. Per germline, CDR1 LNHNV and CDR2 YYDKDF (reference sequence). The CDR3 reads CATSRDRQALYEQYF. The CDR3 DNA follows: TGTGCCACCAGCAGAGATAGACAGGCTTTGTACGAGCAGTACTTC. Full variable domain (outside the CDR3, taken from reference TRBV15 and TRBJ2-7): DAMVIQNPRYQVTQFGKPVTLSCSQTLNHNVMYWYQQKSSQAPKLLFHYYDKDFNNEADTPDNFQSRRPNTSFCFLDIRSPGLGDTAMYLCATSRDRQALYEQYFGPGTRLTVT.